This TCR beta chain originates from a study of vaccination effects on CD4 cells after COVID-19. Antigen-specific CD4+ T cell clonotypes were called by their expansion after viral peptide-pool culture in ViraFEST. With nine to eleven days of culture completed, CD4+ T cells were isolated. Prior SARS-CoV-2 infection was absent in the vaccine recipients, as shown by negative nucleocapsid antibodies. To note about this clone: Its antigen is unidentified.

The method was immunoSEQ multiplex PCR; TCRdb's version includes in-frame clones alone and lacks a portion of them. Of tens of thousands of clones in the sample, 65% to 75% were seen once. The CDR3 has 15 residues. Germline lookup yields CDR1 MDHEN and CDR2 SYDVKM. Trimming cost V 8 bases and J 7 bases; bases outside gene matches: 10. The chain couples TRBV28 to TRBJ2-1; TRBD1 aligns across 11 bases. The material was CD4+ T cells from PBMCs cultured with HCoV-NL63 spike peptides, obtained before COVID-19 vaccination. The sequence derives from a human donor who received a COVID-19 vaccine. CDR3 coding DNA: TGTGCCAGCCATTATGGGACAGGGGGTACAAATGAGCAGTTCTTC. Protein sequence: CASHYGTGGTNEQFF.